This record concerns one TCR beta chain sequence. CDR1 and CDR2 from the germline V gene are MNHEY and SMNVEV (reference sequence). Trimming removed 3 bases at V and 7 bases at J, with 15 bases between. CDR3 size: 15 residues. The record originates from a study of control samples from healthy donors and cancer patients. Using immunoSEQ multiplex PCR, the repertoire was profiled, and TCRdb retains in-frame clones only, with some absent. This sample has 80,000 to 100,000 clones, with 92% found just once. The chain employs TRBV27 and TRBJ1-4, with TRBD1 as a possible D gene (5 bases). The clonotype originates from a human donor in good health. The donor label of this sample is uncertain. What was sequenced was blood. In nucleotides, the CDR3 is TGTGCCAGCAGTTTCAGGGTTCCGCGAGGTGAAAAACTGTTTTTT. Amino acid sequence: CASSFRVPRGEKLFF.